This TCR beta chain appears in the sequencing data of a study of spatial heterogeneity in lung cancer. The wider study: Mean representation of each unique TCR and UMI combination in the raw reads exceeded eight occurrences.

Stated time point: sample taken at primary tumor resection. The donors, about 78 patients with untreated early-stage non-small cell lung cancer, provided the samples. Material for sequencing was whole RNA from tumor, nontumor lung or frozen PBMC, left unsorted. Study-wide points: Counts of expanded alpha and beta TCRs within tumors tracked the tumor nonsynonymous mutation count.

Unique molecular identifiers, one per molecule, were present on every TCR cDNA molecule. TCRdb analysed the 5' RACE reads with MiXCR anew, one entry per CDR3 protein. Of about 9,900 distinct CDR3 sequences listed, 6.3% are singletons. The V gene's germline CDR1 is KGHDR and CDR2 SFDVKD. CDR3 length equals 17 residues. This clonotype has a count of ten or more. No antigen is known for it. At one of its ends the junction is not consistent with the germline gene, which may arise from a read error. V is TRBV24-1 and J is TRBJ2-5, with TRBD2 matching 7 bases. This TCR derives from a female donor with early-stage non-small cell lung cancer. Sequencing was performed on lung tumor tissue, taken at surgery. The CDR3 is CATIDGAYAGGFETQYF. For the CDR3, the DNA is TGTGCCACCATTGATGGGGCTTACGCCGGGGGGTTTGAGACCCAGTACTTC.